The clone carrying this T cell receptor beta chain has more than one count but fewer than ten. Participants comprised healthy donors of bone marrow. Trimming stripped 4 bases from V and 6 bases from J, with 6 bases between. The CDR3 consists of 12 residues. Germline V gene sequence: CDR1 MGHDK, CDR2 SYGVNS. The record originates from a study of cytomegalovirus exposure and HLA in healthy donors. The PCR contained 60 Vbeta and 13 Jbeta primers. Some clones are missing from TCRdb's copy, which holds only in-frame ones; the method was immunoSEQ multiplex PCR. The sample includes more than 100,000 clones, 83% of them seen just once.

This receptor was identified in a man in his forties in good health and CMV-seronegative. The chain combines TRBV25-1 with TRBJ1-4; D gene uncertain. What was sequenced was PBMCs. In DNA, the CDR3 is TGTGCCAGCAGTGCCTCCGATGAAAAACTGTTTTTT. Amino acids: CASSASDEKLFF. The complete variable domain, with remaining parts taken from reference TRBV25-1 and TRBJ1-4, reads EADIYQTPRYLVIGTGKKITLECSQTMGHDKMYWYQQDPGMELHLIHYSYGVNSTEKGDLSSESTVSRIRTEHFPLTLESARPSHTSQYLCASSASDEKLFFGSGTQLSVL.